The 25 T cell receptor beta chains below come from one sample, sequenced in a study of OX40 agonist ivuxolimab in advanced cancers. Library preparation employed the immunoSEQ multiplex PCR assay. In its TCRdb copy, this immuneACCESS table keeps in-frame sequences only and misses some clones. Where compared with another copy, unresolved V genes explain less than half of these, and the others have no known cause. This sample gives roughly 70,000 clones in total; 84% of them show up just once. The ten largest account for 2.1% of the sample. Specimen: CD4+ or CD8+ T cells sorted from blood, collected in a trial of the OX40 agonist ivuxolimab. These receptors were collected from an adult with an advanced solid tumor such as melanoma, head and neck, liver or kidney cancer.

This clone was counted a few times. This chain uses TRBV15 with TRBJ1-5; D is unclear. V was cut by 1 base and J by 7 bases, with 20 bases left in between. This CDR3 is built from 17 residues. Germline assignment: CDR1 LNHNV and CDR2 YYDKDF (reference sequence). The chain's CDR3 is CATSRVSRRAEEQPQHF. As DNA, the CDR3 is TGTGCCACCAGCAGAGTAAGTAGGAGGGCCGAGGAACAGCCCCAGCATTTT.

The chain uses TRBV7-2 and TRBJ2-1, with D hard to call. The CDR3 is made up of 14 amino acids. Germline CDR1 SGHTA, CDR2 FQGNSA. V lost 2 bases and J lost 0, with 5 bases in between. The DNA for the CDR3 is TGTGCCAGCAGCTTACGGAGCTCCTACAATGAGCAGTTCTTC. The encoded protein is CASSLRSSYNEQFF.

The chain uses TRBV18 and TRBJ2-5; tentatively, D is TRBD2 (6 bases). CDR3 length equals 14 residues. Germline lookup yields CDR1 KGHSH and CDR2 LQKENI. Trimming stripped 0 bases from V and 2 bases from J, with 7 bases between. CDR3 DNA sequence: TGTGCCAGCTCACCACCCAGCGGGCAAGAGACCCAGTACTTC. This codes for CASSPPSGQETQYF.

The gene calls are TRBV5-8 and TRBJ2-3; 7 bases line up with TRBD1. CDR1 and CDR2 from the germline V gene are SGHTS and YDEGEE. This CDR3 has 14 amino acids. Germline trimming cut 1 base from V and 4 bases from J; bases unmatched to any gene: 3. The CDR3, as DNA: TGTGCCAGCAGCTTGTTAGGGGGCCCAGATACGCAGTATTTT. Translated, it gives CASSLLGGPDTQYF.

Comment on this clone: One junction end disagrees with the germline gene, perhaps due to a read error. J is TRBJ1-2 and V is TRBV5-5; D is ambiguous. The CDR3 loop spans 14 amino acids. The V gene's germline CDR1 is SGHKS and CDR2 YYEKEE (reference sequence). Written as DNA, the CDR3 is TGTGCCAGCGTTACGTGTGTCTCGCGAAAGACCTATGGCTTC. The encoded protein is CASVTCVSRKTYGF.

Note on this clone: Other DNA sequences in this sample translate to the same CDR3. The V and J genes are TRBV5-1 and TRBJ2-3, with D unclear. V was pared by 4 bases and J by 2 bases, with 5 bases between. The CDR3 is 12 residues long. Germline loops: CDR1 SGHRS, CDR2 YFSETQ. This CDR3 is CASSLSTDTQYF. In DNA form, the CDR3 reads TGCGCCAGCAGCCTATCCACAGATACGCAGTATTTT.

V and J are TRBV2 and TRBJ2-7, with a tentative D call TRBD1 (5 bases). The CDR3 runs to 15 residues. The germline CDR1 and CDR2 sequences are SNHLY and FYNNEI. V was shortened by 0 bases and J by 4 bases, with 13 bases between the two germline ends. CDR3 nucleotide sequence: TGTGCCAGCAGTGAAGCGCGGACACTCCTTTACGAGCAGTACTTC. Encoded protein: CASSEARTLLYEQYF.

CDR3 DNA sequence: TGTGCTAGTGGTACAGGTACTAGCACAGATACGCAGTATTTT. Its translation is CASGTGTSTDTQYF. The genes are TRBV12-5 and TRBJ2-3; a possible D gene is TRBD1 (5 bases). The V end lost 5 bases, the J end lost 0 bases, and 9 bases lay between the germline ends. This CDR3 comprises 14 residues. The germline V gene encodes CDR1 LGHNT and CDR2 FRNRAP.

The chain joins TRBV28 to TRBJ2-2; D remains unclear. V shed 6 bases and J shed 6 bases, with 8 bases lying between them. CDR1 is MDHEN and CDR2 is SYDVKM in the germline V gene. The CDR3 length is 12 residues. CDR3 nucleotides: TGTGCCAGCAGCACTCTAGCCGGGGAGCTGTTTTTT. Its protein is CASSTLAGELFF.

CDR3 DNA: TGTGCCAGTAGTATAGCCGGACTCTATGAGCAGTTCTTC. Protein sequence: CASSIAGLYEQFF. The genes are TRBV19 and TRBJ2-1, with D maybe TRBD2 (5 bases). The ends were cut back, 1 base at V and 8 bases at J, with 9 bases in the middle. CDR1 and CDR2 (germline): LNHDA, SQIVND (reference sequence). The CDR3 runs to 13 residues.

The genes are TRBV7-9 and TRBJ1-2; 8 bases fit TRBD1. This CDR3 comprises 14 residues. Germline CDR1 is SEHNR and CDR2 is FQNEAQ (reference sequence). V was pared by 4 bases and J by 7 bases, with 8 bases of the junction left unmatched. CDR3 bases: TGTGCCAGCAGCTCATACAGGGGGTCTGCTGGCTACACCTTC. This gives the protein CASSSYRGSAGYTF.

The chain joins TRBV18 to TRBJ2-7; perhaps TRBD2 as D (5 bases). Germline V CDR1 and CDR2: KGHSH, LQKENI. The CDR3 has 14 amino acids. V was shortened by 3 bases and J by 6 bases, with 15 bases between the two germline ends. The CDR3 sequence is CASSPTMDPSEQYF. CDR3 in DNA: TGTGCCAGCTCACCGACTATGGATCCGTCCGAGCAGTACTTC.

The rearrangement uses TRBV10-3 and TRBJ2-5; unclear D gene. The CDR3 extends over 14 amino acids. The germline V gene encodes CDR1 ENHRY and CDR2 SYGVKD. Deletions cut 0 bases from V and 9 bases from J, with 14 bases between. Written as DNA, the CDR3 is TGTGCCATCAGTGAGTCGGACGGCCTCTGGGCCCAGTACTTC. Translated, it gives CAISESDGLWAQYF.

This clone came up once. The chain joins TRBV15 to TRBJ2-5; D is uncertain. Trimming removed 0 bases at V and 5 bases at J, with 13 bases between. CDR3 size: 15 residues. Germline-derived CDR1 and CDR2 are LNHNV and YYDKDF (reference sequence). The CDR3 DNA follows: TGTGCCACCAGCAGAGATCACACCCTCCAGGAGACCCAGTACTTC. Encoded protein: CATSRDHTLQETQYF.

The chain is built from TRBV10-3 and TRBJ2-7; the match to TRBD1 covers 7 bases. With 6 bases clipped from V and 2 bases from J, the junction kept 4 bases outside the gene matches. This CDR3 is built from 13 residues. Germline loops: CDR1 ENHRY, CDR2 SYGVKD. Here the CDR3 reads CAISRDRPYEQYF. CDR3 nucleotide sequence: TGTGCCATCAGCCGGGACAGACCCTACGAGCAGTACTTC.

The chain links TRBV19 to TRBJ1-5, with TRBD1 as a possible D gene (5 bases). This CDR3 region has 15 residues. The germline gives CDR1 LNHDA, CDR2 SQIVND (reference sequence). Trimming stripped 2 bases from V and 3 bases from J, with 11 bases between. In DNA form, the CDR3 reads TGTGCCAGTAGTATAATTACAGGACTCAATCAGCCCCAGCATTTT. Translated, it gives CASSIITGLNQPQHF.

The chain employs TRBV5-1 and TRBJ2-7; D gene ambiguous. Germline loops: CDR1 SGHRS, CDR2 YFSETQ. The V end was cut by 0 bases, the J end by 3 bases, with 10 bases between. CDR3 length: 14 residues. The CDR3 sequence is CASSLEGLSYEQYF. The CDR3 DNA reads TGCGCCAGCAGCTTGGAGGGATTGAGCTACGAGCAGTACTTC.

The chain joins TRBV9 to TRBJ2-5; D gene unclear. V was clipped by 0 bases and J by 5 bases, with 8 bases between them. This CDR3 comprises 13 residues. Germline lookup yields CDR1 SGDLS and CDR2 YYNGEE. CDR3 DNA: TGTGCCAGCAGCGTAGGGGCGGCGGAGACCCAGTACTTC. This codes for CASSVGAAETQYF.

This clone was found once. The chain employs TRBV28 and TRBJ2-5; TRBD2 might be the D (5 bases). The CDR3 covers 13 residues. V was trimmed by 6 bases and J by 9 bases, leaving 17 bases between them. Germline CDR1 and CDR2: MDHEN and SYDVKM. The DNA of the CDR3 is TGTGCCAGCAGGCCCCCGACGCGAGGGCCCCAGTACTTC. It codes for CASRPPTRGPQYF.

This chain joins TRBV7-2 and TRBJ1-2; D gene ambiguous. V lost 2 bases and J 4 bases, leaving 8 bases between the germline ends. CDR3 length equals 13 residues. Germline CDR1 is SGHTA and CDR2 is FQGNSA. The CDR3 loop is CASSLSNFYGYTF. CDR3 nucleotide sequence: TGTGCCAGCAGCTTATCGAATTTCTATGGCTACACCTTC.

The chain links TRBV11-1 to TRBJ2-7; D uncertain. The CDR3 sequence is 13 residues long. Germline values: CDR1 SGHAT, CDR2 FQDESV (reference sequence). V was clipped by 7 bases and J by 3 bases, with 13 bases between them. The chain's CDR3 is CASTLDRSYEQYF. The CDR3 bases are TGTGCCAGCACCCTCGACCGGAGCTACGAGCAGTACTTC.

The chain employs TRBV11-1 and TRBJ2-5; 9 nucleotides line up with TRBD1. CDR3 length: 15 amino acids. Losses at the gene ends were 1 base for V and 5 bases for J; bases not matched to a gene: 5. The germline CDR1 and CDR2 sequences are SGHAT and FQDESV (reference sequence). DNA for the CDR3: TGTGCCAGCAGCTTAGTGGGACAGGGAATGGAGACCCAGTACTTC. Its translation: CASSLVGQGMETQYF. The full variable domain, rest sourced from reference TRBV11-1 and TRBJ2-5, is EAEVAQSPRYKITEKSQAVAFWCDPISGHATLYWYRQILGQGPELLVQFQDESVVDDSQLPKDRFSAERLKGVDSTLKIQPAELGDSAMYLCASSLVGQGMETQYFGPGTRLLVL.

This rearrangement joins TRBV7-2 to TRBJ2-3; perhaps TRBD1 as D (5 bases). Germline loops: CDR1 SGHTA, CDR2 FQGNSA. This CDR3 spans 17 amino acids. Trimming took 0 bases from V and 1 from J, leaving 14 bases between them. This chain's CDR3 is CASSLALVTGGTDTQYF. As DNA, the CDR3 is TGTGCCAGCAGCTTAGCGCTAGTTACAGGAGGCACAGATACGCAGTATTTT.

The chain links TRBV7-8 to TRBJ2-2; D gene unclear. V gave up 6 bases and J gave up 6 bases, with 14 bases separating them. Germline loops: CDR1 SGHVS, CDR2 FQNEAQ. The CDR3 has 14 residues. This CDR3 is CASREKTGPGELFF. CDR3 in DNA: TGTGCCAGCAGGGAGAAGACTGGTCCCGGGGAGCTGTTTTTT.

V and J are TRBV9 and TRBJ1-5, with D possibly TRBD1 on 6 matching bases. The V and J ends lost 0 bases and 6 bases respectively, with 13 bases between them. The CDR3 loop spans 15 amino acids. Germline values: CDR1 SGDLS, CDR2 YYNGEE. CDR3: CASSVGEGGGQPQHF. The CDR3 nucleotides are TGTGCCAGCAGCGTAGGAGAGGGGGGCGGTCAGCCCCAGCATTTT.